Presented here are 23 T cell receptor beta chains from one specimen sequenced in a study of cytomegalovirus exposure and HLA in healthy donors (dated by TCRdb to about 2017). Receptors were amplified or captured by the immunoSEQ multiplex PCR assay. For the multiplex PCR, a mixture combining 60 forward primers for TCR Vbeta segments and 13 reverse primers for TCR Jbeta segments was used. TCRdb provides this immuneACCESS table in a form limited to in-frame rearrangements. Some clones are lacking; in checked studies, under half of them reflect an unresolved V gene, and why the rest are absent is not known. The sample includes about 110,000 clones, with 76% observed a single time. 2% to 3% of the sample goes to the ten largest clones. The sequenced material came from PBMCs. Every receptor here comes from a man between 18 and 35 years old in good health and CMV-seronegative.

The CDR3 region has the DNA TGTGCCAGCAGCCCAGGCGACCCCGGTCAGGCAGGAAACACCATATATTTT. Translating it yields CASSPGDPGQAGNTIYF. The chain employs TRBV4-2 and TRBJ1-3; no definite D call. This CDR3 comprises 17 residues. The V gene lost 4 bases and the J gene lost 4 bases, with 20 bases spanning the gap. Per the germline V gene, CDR1 is LGHNA and CDR2 is YNFKEQ.

CDR3 nucleotide sequence: TGTGCCAGCAGCTTCATGGGCCCGTCGAACACCGGGGAGCTGTTTTTT. Translating it yields CASSFMGPSNTGELFF. V usage is TRBV7-2 and J usage is TRBJ2-2, with D unclear. V lost 3 bases, J lost 0 bases, and 11 bases lay in between. Germline loops: CDR1 SGHTA, CDR2 FQGNSA. The CDR3 runs to 16 residues.

The CDR3 spells CASSYKLQGDSRYYEQFF. As DNA, the CDR3 is TGCGCCAGCAGCTACAAACTACAGGGGGACAGCCGATATTATGAGCAGTTCTTC. The gene calls are TRBV4-3 and TRBJ2-1, with 8 positions matching TRBD1. Germline values: CDR1 LGHNA, CDR2 YSLEER. V lost 5 bases, J lost 8 bases, and 20 bases stayed unmatched. This CDR3 region has 18 residues.

The V gene is TRBV4-2, the J gene TRBJ1-5, with TRBD1 matching over 10 bases. From germline, CDR1 is LGHNA and CDR2 YNFKEQ. This CDR3 has 17 residues. Trimming cost V 1 base and J 2 bases; bases outside gene matches: 5. For the CDR3, the DNA is TGTGCCAGCAGCCAAGGGGGGACAGGGGTGGGCAATCAGCCCCAGCATTTT. Encoded protein: CASSQGGTGVGNQPQHF.

This clone was seen once. This rearrangement joins TRBV6-5 to TRBJ2-5, with TRBD2 matching over 7 bases. Germline loops: CDR1 MNHEY, CDR2 SVGAGI. This CDR3 is built from 14 residues. V was clipped by 7 bases and J by 9 bases; unmatched bases: 14. The CDR3 nucleotides read TGTGCCAGCATGATGGGGGGGTTCGGGCTGGCCCAGTACTTC. Residues: CASMMGGFGLAQYF.

This clone was seen a few times. V is TRBV12-5 and J is TRBJ1-1; 7 bases map to TRBD1. The CDR3 has 13 amino acids. Germline CDR1 is LGHNT and CDR2 is FRNRAP. Germline trimming cut 6 bases from V and 3 bases from J; bases unmatched to any gene: 4. The chain's CDR3 is CASGTDRDTEAFF. The CDR3 coding sequence is TGTGCTAGTGGGACCGACAGGGACACTGAAGCTTTCTTT.

The J gene is TRBJ2-7, the V gene TRBV7-2; no reliable D call. Germline V gene lookup returns CDR1 SGHTA and CDR2 FQGNSA. Trimming took off 5 bases at V and 0 bases at J, with 5 bases between the two ends. CDR3 length: 12 residues. The CDR3 sequence is CASSPSSYEQYF. In nucleotides, the CDR3 is TGTGCCAGCAGCCCCAGCTCCTACGAGCAGTACTTC.

The chain joins TRBV29-1 to TRBJ2-7, with D maybe TRBD2 (6 bases). V was trimmed by 6 bases and J by 4 bases, leaving 13 bases between them. CDR1 and CDR2 from the germline V gene are SQVTM and ANQGSEA. This CDR3 is 12 amino acids long. CDR3: CSVGSGLYEQYF. DNA of the CDR3: TGCAGCGTGGGCAGCGGGCTTTACGAGCAGTACTTC.

The CDR3 nucleotides are TGTGCCAGCAGTATAGGGACAAGGAATTCACCCCTCCACTTT. Encoded protein: CASSIGTRNSPLHF. This sequence joins TRBV27 and TRBJ1-6, with TRBD1 as a possible D gene (6 bases). The CDR3 covers 14 residues. Trimming pared 5 bases from V and 7 bases from J, leaving 12 bases between. Germline-derived CDR1 and CDR2 are MNHEY and SMNVEV (reference sequence).

A few counts support this clone. The rearrangement uses TRBV6-4 and TRBJ2-1, with D maybe TRBD1 (6 bases). The CDR3 contains 13 residues. Trimming left V 6 bases short and J 4 bases short, with 10 bases between. Germline V gives CDR1 MRHNA, CDR2 SNTAGT. The CDR3 is CASRGGEYNEQFF. CDR3 nucleotides: TGTGCCAGCAGAGGGGGAGAGTACAATGAGCAGTTCTTC.

The chain is built from TRBV23-1 and TRBJ1-5, with 8 bases identical to TRBD1. TRBV23-1 is given ORF status, its function remaining uncertain. The CDR3 is made up of 16 amino acids. The J segment lost 4 bases and the V segment lost 4 bases, leaving 9 bases of the junction unmatched. The CDR3 bases are TGCGCCAGCAGTCCCCGACAGGGGAAAGGGAATCAGCCCCAGCATTTT. Its protein is CASSPRQGKGNQPQHF.

V usage is TRBV11-2 and J usage is TRBJ2-3; TRBD2 agrees at 9 bases. The J segment lost 7 bases and the V segment lost 5 bases, leaving 13 bases of the junction unmatched. The CDR3 loop spans 16 amino acids. The germline V gene encodes CDR1 SGHAT and CDR2 FQNNGV. CDR3: CASSQAPSSGGHTQYF. CDR3 DNA: TGTGCCAGCAGCCAGGCTCCCAGTAGCGGGGGACATACGCAGTATTTT. Based on the CDR3 plus reference TRBV11-2 and TRBJ2-3, the full variable domain is EAGVAQSPRYKIIEKRQSVAFWCNPISGHATLYWYQQILGQGPKLLIQFQNNGVVDDSQLPKDRFSAERLKGVDSTLKIQPAKLEDSAVYLCASSQAPSSGGHTQYFGPGTRLTVL.

A few counts support this clone. This chain connects TRBV9 to TRBJ2-7, with 8 bases lining up with TRBD2. J lost 2 bases, V lost 1 base, and 8 bases had no gene match. Per the germline V gene, CDR1 is SGDLS and CDR2 is YYNGEE. This CDR3 comprises 16 residues. The chain's CDR3 is CASSVSHGGAPYEQYF. CDR3 nucleotides: TGTGCCAGCAGCGTAAGTCACGGGGGGGCCCCCTACGAGCAGTACTTC.

The J gene is TRBJ2-5, the V gene TRBV2; D unresolved. The DNA end is a closer match to TRBJ2-7, so the J assignment may be wrong. CDR1 SNHLY and CDR2 FYNNEI come from the germline V gene. The length of the CDR3 is 12 residues. In DNA form, the CDR3 reads TGTGCCAGCAGTGACCAGGATTACGAGCAGTACTTC. Protein product: CASSDQDYEQYF.

V gene TRBV5-1 combines with J gene TRBJ2-3; 12 bases map to TRBD2. The CDR3 spans 16 residues. Germline lookup yields CDR1 SGHRS and CDR2 YFSETQ. V lost 4 bases, J lost 3 bases, and 6 bases stayed unmatched. DNA for the CDR3: TGCGCCAGCAGCGTAGGGACTAGCGGGTTTACAGATACGCAGTATTTT. It translates to CASSVGTSGFTDTQYF.

The V and J genes are TRBV5-5 and TRBJ2-7; 7 positions agree with TRBD1. V gave up 0 bases and J gave up 0 bases; unmatched junction bases: 3. Germline assignment: CDR1 SGHKS and CDR2 YYEKEE (reference sequence). The CDR3 runs to 15 residues. The CDR3, as DNA: TGTGCCAGCAGCTTGGGACAGGGCAGCTCCTACGAGCAGTACTTC. This codes for CASSLGQGSSYEQYF.

This clone was detected only once. The rearrangement joins TRBV5-1 to TRBJ2-3; tentatively, D is TRBD2 (6 bases). The V end was cut by 0 bases, the J end by 2 bases, with 13 bases between. CDR3 length: 16 amino acids. In germline, CDR1 is SGHRS, CDR2 YFSETQ. This CDR3 is CASSLEAGGATDTQYF. The CDR3 nucleotides read TGCGCCAGCAGCTTGGAAGCGGGCGGGGCCACAGATACGCAGTATTTT.

J is TRBJ2-1 and V is TRBV7-9, with a weak D call TRBD1 (6 bases). The CDR3 is 12 residues long. CDR1 is SEHNR and CDR2 is FQNEAQ in the germline V gene (reference sequence). V was clipped by 1 base and J by 12 bases, with 10 bases between them. The CDR3 DNA follows: TGTGCCAGCAGCTTAGGGGGGCCGGGGCAGTTCTTC. Translating it yields CASSLGGPGQFF.

J is TRBJ2-1 and V is TRBV7-9; 7 bases are a match to TRBD2. CDR1 and CDR2 (germline): SEHNR, FQNEAQ (reference sequence). V shed 2 bases and J 4 bases; nucleotides not matched to a gene: 5. The CDR3 runs 15 residues. The CDR3 nucleotides read TGTGCCAGCAGCTTACACGGGGGGAAATACAATGAGCAGTTCTTC. Encoded protein: CASSLHGGKYNEQFF.

This clone showed up just a few times. The V and J genes are TRBV4-1 and TRBJ2-1, with 8 nucleotides matching TRBD1. CDR1 is MGHRA and CDR2 is YSYEKL in the germline V gene. CDR3 length: 16 residues. The ends lost 0 bases at V and 0 bases at J; junction bases unmatched: 1. CDR3 coding DNA: TGCGCCAGCAGCCAAGATACAGGGGGCTCCTACAATGAGCAGTTCTTC. Protein: CASSQDTGGSYNEQFF.

The gene calls are TRBV7-9 and TRBJ1-2; D not certain. V lost 2 bases and J 8 bases, leaving 9 bases between the germline ends. The V gene's germline CDR1 is SEHNR and CDR2 FQNEAQ (reference sequence). This CDR3 comprises 12 residues. For the CDR3, the DNA is TGTGCCAGCAGCTTATCCGCAGTCGGCTACACCTTC. It translates to CASSLSAVGYTF.

This chain uses TRBV6-1 with TRBJ1-1, with 11 bases aligning to TRBD1. The CDR3 consists of 14 residues. J was trimmed by 4 bases and V by 7 bases; bases with no gene match: 5. Germline lookup yields CDR1 MNHNS and CDR2 SASEGT. Written as DNA, the CDR3 is TGTGCCAGCACGGACAGGGGGCGAGGCACTGAAGCTTTCTTT. It encodes CASTDRGRGTEAFF.

The chain links TRBV18 to TRBJ1-1, with D possibly being TRBD1 (5 bases). This CDR3 is built from 15 residues. V shed 0 bases and J shed 0 bases, with 8 bases lying between them. Germline assignment: CDR1 KGHSH and CDR2 LQKENI. For the CDR3, the DNA is TGTGCCAGCTCACCACCGGGACTCTTGAACACTGAAGCTTTCTTT. Its translation: CASSPPGLLNTEAFF.